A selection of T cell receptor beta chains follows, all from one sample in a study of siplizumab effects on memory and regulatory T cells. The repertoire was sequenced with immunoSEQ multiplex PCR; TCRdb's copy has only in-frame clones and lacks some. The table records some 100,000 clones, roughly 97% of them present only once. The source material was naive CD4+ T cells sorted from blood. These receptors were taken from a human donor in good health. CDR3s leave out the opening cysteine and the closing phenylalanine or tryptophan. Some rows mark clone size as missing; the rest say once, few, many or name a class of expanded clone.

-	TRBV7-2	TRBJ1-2	ASSLAAGPYGYT
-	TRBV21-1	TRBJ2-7	ASSRPPGKSGYEQY
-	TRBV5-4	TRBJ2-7	ASSSQGAAYEQY
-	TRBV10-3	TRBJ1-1	AISEAPQGNTEAF
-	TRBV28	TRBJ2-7	ASSWGGVYEQY
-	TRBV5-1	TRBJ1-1	ASSDTGGGYTEAF
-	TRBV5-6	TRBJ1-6	ASSYWITGNPLPLH
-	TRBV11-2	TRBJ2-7	ASSLDGNSYEQY
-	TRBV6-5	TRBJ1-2	ASKGVGNYGYT
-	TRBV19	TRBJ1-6	ASSLRLLAGENSPLH
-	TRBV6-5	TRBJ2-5	ASRARTGEY
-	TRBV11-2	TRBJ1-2	ASSPGTGGYT
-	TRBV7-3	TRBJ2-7	ASSLAMGQDSYEQY
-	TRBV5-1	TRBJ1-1	ASSLKGRTGWATEAF
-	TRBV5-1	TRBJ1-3	ASSHEPGNTIY
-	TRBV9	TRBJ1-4	ASSFRAQNEKLF
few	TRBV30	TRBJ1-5	AWSVSTPNQPQH
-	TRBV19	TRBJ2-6	ASSNSYSGANVLT
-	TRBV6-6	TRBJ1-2	ASSRDGNYGYT
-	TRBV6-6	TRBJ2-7	ASGAGDITYEQY
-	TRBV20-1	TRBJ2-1	SARDFPDEF
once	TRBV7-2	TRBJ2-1	ASSLTSNSYNEQF
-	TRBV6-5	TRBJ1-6	ASKTKLLNSPLH
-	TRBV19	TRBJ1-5	ASSITGQPQH
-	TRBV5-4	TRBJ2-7	ASSLSGGAAREQY
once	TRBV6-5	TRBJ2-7	ASSYQPTGSGEQY
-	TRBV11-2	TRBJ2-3	ASSLDLAGGPDTQY
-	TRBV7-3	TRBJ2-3	ASSFTADTQY
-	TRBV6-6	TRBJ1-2	ASSPSLLGLYGYT
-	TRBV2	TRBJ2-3	ASSEALGGGPTDTQY
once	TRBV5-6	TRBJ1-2	ASSPGLYNYGYT
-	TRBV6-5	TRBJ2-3	ASRSHRADTQY
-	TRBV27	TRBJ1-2	ASSFSGGGYT
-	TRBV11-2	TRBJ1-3	ASSPDRGPGNTIY
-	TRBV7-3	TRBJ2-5	ASSLTLGVTQY
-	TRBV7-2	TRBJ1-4	ASSLAASDEKLF
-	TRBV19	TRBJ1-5	ASSIVWGRNRGRGNQPQH
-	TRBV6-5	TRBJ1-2	ASSYPSQGNGYT
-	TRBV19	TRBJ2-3	ATSRPGGRVDTQY
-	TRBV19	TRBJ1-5	ASSTRTDRGDQPQH
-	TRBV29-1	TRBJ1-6	SVETGSSSPLH
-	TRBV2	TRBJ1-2	ASSAGPNYGYT
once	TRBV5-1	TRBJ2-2	ASSRTFSGENTGELF
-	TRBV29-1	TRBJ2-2	SVVWASPGAGELF
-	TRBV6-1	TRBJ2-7	ASRTPGTVIYEQY
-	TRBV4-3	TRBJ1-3	ASSQEEGGNTIY
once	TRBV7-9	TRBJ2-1	ASSFRSGGVYNEQF
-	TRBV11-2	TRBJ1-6	ASGRETYNSPLH
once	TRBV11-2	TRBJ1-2	ASSLGVTNYGYT
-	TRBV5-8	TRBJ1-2	ASSPYGYT
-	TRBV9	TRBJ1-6	ASSVSDRGLNSPLH
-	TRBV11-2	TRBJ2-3	ASSLGGDTQY